This record concerns one TCR beta chain sequence. Its specificity is not known. The V end was cut by 3 bases, the J end by 2 bases, with 14 bases between. The CDR3 consists of 15 residues. Germline CDR1 is SNHLY and CDR2 is FYNNEI. This sample is part of a study of Ad26.COV2.S vaccination and SARS-CoV-2 variants. Study at large: The authors gave Ad26.COV2.S intramuscularly, either once or twice 56 days apart.

Clones were sequenced by immunoSEQ multiplex PCR, and TCRdb holds only the in-frame ones, with some missing. The repertoire has some 390,000 clones, about 89% of them found once; the top ten carry 1.5% to 2%. Treatment noted: roughly 19 received Ad26.COV2.S at low or high dose, single or two shots; 5 received placebo; per-sample allocation not given. Specimen acquisition occurred on day 63 following the initial vaccine or placebo injection. Overall study findings and caveats: Placebo recipients and vaccine recipients were similar in non-spike TCR breadth.

The V and J genes are TRBV2 and TRBJ2-7; possible D gene TRBD1, 6 bases. The sample here was peripheral blood, taken in a trial of Ad26.COV2.S vaccine versus placebo. This sequence was found in a person between 18 and 60 years old who received the Ad26.COV2.S COVID-19 vaccine or a placebo. The CDR3 region is CASSDPGQGTYEQYF. The CDR3 coding sequence is TGTGCCAGCAGTGATCCCGGGCAGGGGACCTACGAGCAGTACTTC. Based on the CDR3 plus reference TRBV2 and TRBJ2-7, the full variable domain is EPEVTQTPSHQVTQMGQEVILRCVPISNHLYFYWYRQILGQKVEFLVSFYNNEISEKSEIFDDQFSVERPDGSNFTLKIRSTKLEDSAMYFCASSDPGQGTYEQYFGPGTRLTVT.